This TCR beta chain is from a study of a mutant IDH1 vaccine in newly diagnosed glioma. Overall study: The initiation of vaccination occurred 4-6 weeks after radiotherapy alone, or with temozolomide cycles. The earlier regimen, radiotherapy, temozolomide, or both, was most often both. Mean patient age was roughly 43 years; 62.5% were male and approximately 40% female.

The protocol was immunoSEQ multiplex PCR, while the TCRdb copy is restricted to in-frame clones and leaves out a portion. The sample shows tens of thousands of clones, 75% to 85% of them seen only once. This clone was observed a handful of times. What it binds is unknown. As for time point: week 5, during vaccination. Every vaccine dose comprised 300 ug of mutant IDH1 20-mer peptide plus topical imiquimod. Trimming cost V 7 bases and J 4 bases, with 13 bases left between them. CDR3 length equals 13 residues. Germline V lookup: CDR1 SNHLY, CDR2 FYNNEI. The TCR comes from a man between 35 and 55 years old with glioma. The chain couples TRBV2 to TRBJ1-1; tentative D call: TRBD1 (6 bases). The sample in question was PBMCs, obtained from a glioma patient whose treatment included an IDH1 peptide vaccine. CDR3 sequence (DNA): TGTGCCAGCAACCCTCAGGGGCCCACTGAAGCTTTCTTT. This sequence encodes CASNPQGPTEAFF.